This T cell receptor beta chain was captured by sequencing in a study of blood T cell repertoires in COVID-19. Study-level background: Samples of COVID-19 (acute and convalescent) were obtained from the United States, Italy and Spain. Sample material is recorded as cDNA or gDNA derived from T cells, B-cell-depleted T cells, or PBMCs.

Authors' processing steps: Estimation of nucleated cell counts relied on the amplification of reference gene primers. Repertoires were generated with immunoSEQ multiplex PCR, while TCRdb's copy carries only in-frame clones and drops some. The D gene and trimming were derived from the DNA, and the V and J assignments and clone size from that table. This sample carries over 200,000 clones, approximately 85% of them seen once, and the ten largest clones take approximately 8%. The CDR3 sequence is 13 residues long. Germline-derived CDR1 and CDR2 are SGHDN and FVKESK. V gave up 8 bases and J gave up 9 bases; unmatched junction bases: 7.

V and J are TRBV14 and TRBJ2-1; 10 bases line up with TRBD2. The receptor was derived from a woman aged 45-60 years with active or convalescent COVID-19. Material for sequencing was peripheral blood. CDR3 DNA sequence: TGTGCCAGCCGGGCTAGCGGGAGTGGTGAGCAGTTCTTC. Protein product: CASRASGSGEQFF. Full variable domain (rest looked up from reference TRBV14 and TRBJ2-1): EAGVTQFPSHSVIEKGQTVTLRCDPISGHDNLYWYRRVMGKEIKFLLHFVKESKQDESGMPNNRFLAERTGGTYSTLKVQPAELEDSGVYFCASRASGSGEQFFGPGTRLTVL.